Below, 30 T cell receptor beta chains from the same sample are listed, as sequenced in a study of blood T cells in healthy people across ages. The use of a sample-barcoded 5' primer and a J-beta primer mix characterized a second PCR of roughly 7 to 11 cycles. From the 5' RACE reads, TCRdb called clonotypes with MiXCR, one entry per CDR3 protein. The repertoire holds fewer than 700,000 distinct CDR3 sequences, over 40% seen once, with about 30% in the top ten. The sample taken for sequencing was blood. The receptors derive from an elderly man in good health.

This clonotype has only a few counts. V and J are TRBV4-2 and TRBJ2-7, with D hard to call. CDR1 LGHNA and CDR2 YNFKEQ come from the germline V gene. Deletions cut 0 bases from V and 3 bases from J, with 12 bases between. The CDR3 is made up of 15 amino acids. The CDR3 is CASSQESGSIYEQYF. CDR3 in DNA: TGTGCCAGCAGCCAAGAGTCAGGCTCCATCTACGAGCAGTACTTC.

As regards this clonotype: Germline and junction disagree at one end, which may indicate a read error. V gene TRBV12-3 or TRBV12-4 combines with J gene TRBJ2-3; D unresolved. The CDR3 runs to 15 residues. CDR3 in amino acids: CTSSYRSLPADTQYF. As DNA, the CDR3 is TGTACCAGCAGCTATCGGAGCCTCCCGGCAGATACGCAGTATTTT.

CDR3 residues: CAIHWGTLSYEQYF. The CDR3 bases are TGTGCCATCCATTGGGGGACGCTTTCCTACGAGCAGTACTTC. V gene TRBV6-1 combines with J gene TRBJ2-7; D possibly matches TRBD1 or TRBD2 (5 bases each). V dropped 10 bases and J dropped 1 base, with 17 bases sitting between them. Germline values: CDR1 MNHNS, CDR2 SASEGT. The CDR3 spans 14 residues.

This clonotype came up a few times. The gene calls are TRBV3-1 and TRBJ1-2, with a weak D call TRBD1 (6 bases). The CDR3 spans 11 residues. Trimming shortened V by 5 bases and J by 8 bases, and 9 bases separated the two germline ends. Germline V gene sequence: CDR1 LGHDT, CDR2 YNNKEL (reference sequence). The CDR3: CASSTGTGYTF. The CDR3 bases are TGTGCCAGCAGCACAGGGACCGGCTACACCTTC.

Concerning this clonotype itself: This may be a read error, as it is one base from a much larger clone. The V call is TRBV27, the J call TRBJ2-7, with TRBD1 matching over 10 bases. The CDR3 spans 16 residues. V shed 3 bases and J 6 bases; nucleotides not matched to a gene: 11. Per germline, CDR1 MNHEY and CDR2 SMNVEV (reference sequence). CDR3 coding DNA: TGTGCCAGCAGTTTGGGGGACAGGGGCCATCAGGGCGAGCAGTACTTC. Protein product: CASSLGDRGHQGEQYF.

The J gene is TRBJ1-2, the V gene TRBV5-1; D gene uncertain. Trimming pared 1 base from V and 8 bases from J, leaving 12 bases between. Germline-derived CDR1 and CDR2 are SGHRS and YFSETQ. This CDR3 comprises 13 residues. CDR3 protein: CASSLYGQEGYTF. CDR3 coding DNA: TGCGCCAGCAGCTTGTACGGGCAAGAGGGCTACACCTTC.

As concerns this clonotype: A single base separates this from a much larger clone, so it may be a read error. The J gene is TRBJ2-1, the V gene TRBV29-1; 9 bases match TRBD1. V lost 3 bases to trimming and J lost 13 bases; unmatched junction nucleotides: 13. The CDR3 spans 14 residues. Per germline, CDR1 SQVTM and CDR2 ANQGSEA. CDR3 DNA sequence: TGCAGCGTTGAGGGACAGGGAACCCCACGGACCCAGTTCTTC. Protein product: CSVEGQGTPRTQFF.

This clonotype came up a few times. This CDR3 is CATSRDRDTQYF. In nucleotides, the CDR3 is TGTGCCACCAGCAGGGACCGAGATACGCAGTATTTT. V and J are TRBV15 and TRBJ2-3; no definite D call. V was cut by 3 bases and J by 5 bases, with 6 bases left in between. From germline, CDR1 is LNHNV and CDR2 YYDKDF (reference sequence). The CDR3 totals 12 residues.

J is TRBJ2-3 and V is TRBV5-1; the D gene is possibly TRBD2 (7 bases). The CDR3 loop spans 14 amino acids. V lost 5 bases and J 4 bases, leaving 14 bases between the germline ends. CDR1 SGHRS and CDR2 YFSETQ come from the germline V gene. In DNA form, the CDR3 reads TGCGCCAGCAGAGGCGGGGGCCGGCCAGATACGCAGTATTTT. Translation gives CASRGGGRPDTQYF.

The gene calls are TRBV12-3 or TRBV12-4 and TRBJ1-2, with TRBD1 matching over 7 bases. With 3 bases clipped from V and 6 bases from J, the junction kept 4 bases outside the gene matches. The CDR3 consists of 13 residues. Here the CDR3 reads CASSFDRENGYTF. CDR3 bases: TGTGCCAGCAGTTTTGACAGGGAGAATGGCTACACCTTC.

The chain links TRBV20-1 to TRBJ2-1; maybe TRBD2 (6 bases). Germline lookup yields CDR1 DFQATT and CDR2 SNEGSKA (reference sequence). The CDR3 has 14 amino acids. Between the trimmed V and J ends, which lost 2 bases and 6 bases, there was a span of 14 bases. CDR3: CSARRRAGFNEQFF. CDR3 bases: TGCAGTGCTAGACGCCGAGCGGGCTTCAATGAGCAGTTCTTC.

This clonotype was observed a few times. The genes are TRBV18 and TRBJ2-7, with 7 bases aligning to TRBD1. The CDR3 spans 15 residues. CDR1 KGHSH and CDR2 LQKENI come from the germline V gene. Trimming removed 3 bases from V and 0 bases from J; junction bases left unmatched: 5. The CDR3 spells CASSPGQSTSYEQYF. The CDR3 coding sequence is TGTGCCAGCTCACCGGGACAGTCCACCTCCTACGAGCAGTACTTC.

This sequence joins TRBV27 and TRBJ2-3; 8 bases agree with TRBD2. V lost 6 bases, J lost 11 bases, and 10 bases stayed unmatched. Germline V CDR1 and CDR2: MNHEY, SMNVEV (reference sequence). CDR3 length equals 13 residues. The CDR3 DNA reads as TGTGCCAGCAGCCGCCCCCTGCGGGGGGAGCAGTATTTT. Translation: CASSRPLRGEQYF.

This clonotype has only a few counts. The chain recombines TRBV7-2 with TRBJ2-1; unclear D gene. The CDR3 has 13 amino acids. V gave up 8 bases and J gave up 10 bases, with 18 bases separating them. The germline V gene encodes CDR1 SGHTA and CDR2 FQGNSA. The CDR3 region is CASLQARVGEQFF. CDR3 sequence (DNA): TGTGCCAGCCTGCAGGCACGGGTAGGGGAGCAGTTCTTC. Combining the CDR3 with reference TRBV7-2 and TRBJ2-1 gives the whole variable domain GAGVSQSPSNKVTEKGKDVELRCDPISGHTALYWYRQSLGQGLEFLIYFQGNSAPDKSGLPSDRFSAERTGGSVSTLTIQRTQQEDSAVYLCASLQARVGEQFFGPGTRLTVL.

The V and J genes are TRBV5-4 and TRBJ1-6; TRBD1 might be the D (5 bases). Germline CDR1 is SGHNT and CDR2 is YYREEE (reference sequence). Trimming took off 0 bases at V and 9 bases at J, with 10 bases between the two ends. This CDR3 spans 14 amino acids. CDR3: CASSLAEGASPLHF. The CDR3 DNA reads TGTGCCAGCAGCTTGGCGGAAGGGGCTTCACCCCTCCACTTT.

The gene calls are TRBV6-5 and TRBJ2-5, with 9 bases identical to TRBD1. The J call may be wrong; the DNA end is better matched by TRBJ2-7. The CDR3 consists of 16 residues. The germline gives CDR1 MNHEY, CDR2 SVGAGI. The DNA for the CDR3 is TGTGCCAGCAGCCGTTCGTCCGGGACAGGGATAAACGAGCAGTACTTC. It encodes CASSRSSGTGINEQYF.

This clonotype was seen only a few times. The chain is built from TRBV9 and TRBJ1-1, with D possibly matching TRBD1 (5 bases). The CDR3 has 15 residues. V lost 3 bases and J 1 base, leaving 13 bases between the germline ends. Germline lookup yields CDR1 SGDLS and CDR2 YYNGEE. The CDR3 is CASSALGGTNTEAFF. CDR3 sequence (DNA): TGTGCCAGCAGCGCCCTAGGAGGGACGAACACTGAAGCTTTCTTT. Full variable domain (outside the CDR3, taken from reference TRBV9 and TRBJ1-1): DSGVTQTPKHLITATGQRVTLRCSPRSGDLSVYWYQQSLDQGLQFLIQYYNGEERAKGNILERFSAQQFPDLHSELNLSSLELGDSALYFCASSALGGTNTEAFFGQGTRLTVV.

To note about this clonotype: Possible read error: a much larger clone is one base away. The rearrangement uses TRBV20-1 and TRBJ2-5; D gene ambiguous. TRBJ2-7 explains the end of the DNA better; the J call may be wrong. Germline V gene lookup returns CDR1 DFQATT and CDR2 SNEGSKA (reference sequence). The CDR3 loop spans 10 amino acids. The CDR3 coding sequence is TGCAGTGCTCCTAACTACGAGCAGTACTTC. Its translation: CSAPNYEQYF.

The V gene is TRBV3-1, the J gene TRBJ2-1; tentatively, D is TRBD2 (6 bases). The DNA end is more similar to TRBJ2-7, so the J call may be wrong. In germline, CDR1 is LGHDT, CDR2 YNNKEL (reference sequence). The CDR3 totals 14 residues. CDR3 region: CASSQVFQGGEQYF. CDR3 nucleotide sequence: TGTGCCAGCAGCCAAGTATTCCAGGGAGGCGAGCAGTACTTC.

This clonotype turned up a few times. The chain employs TRBV6-2 or TRBV6-3 and TRBJ2-5; D is possibly TRBD1 (6 bases). Germline CDR1 reads MNHEY; CDR2 reads SVGEGT. V lost 4 bases to trimming and J lost 11 bases, with 17 bases between them. The CDR3 loop spans 13 amino acids. The CDR3 region has the DNA TGTGCCAGCAGTTCCTACAGGGACAATGAGCAGTACTTC. This sequence encodes CASSSYRDNEQYF.

CDR3 in amino acids: CASSFERGAPNEQFF. CDR3 sequence (DNA): TGCGCCAGCAGCTTTGAGCGGGGGGCCCCCAATGAGCAGTTCTTC. The V gene is TRBV5-1, the J gene TRBJ2-1; 9 nucleotides agree with TRBD2. The CDR3 extends over 15 amino acids. CDR1 and CDR2 from the germline V gene are SGHRS and YFSETQ. V gave up 2 bases and J gave up 6 bases; unmatched junction bases: 6.

The genes are TRBV21-1 and TRBJ2-1; the D call of TRBD2 is as the table states it, not checked on the DNA. TRBV21-1 is recorded as a pseudogene. The CDR3 is 18 amino acids. The CDR3 nucleotides are TGTGCCAGCAGGAGACTAGCGGGAGAGGTTAGCTCCTACAATGAGCAGTTCTTC. Amino acid sequence: CASRRLAGEVSSYNEQFF.

The chain couples TRBV6-2 or TRBV6-3 to TRBJ2-7, with D hard to call. V was trimmed by 4 bases and J by 1 base, leaving 5 bases between them. CDR1 is MNHEY, CDR2 SVGEGT, per germline. The CDR3 runs 12 residues. The CDR3 region is CASSFRSYEQYF. CDR3 bases: TGTGCCAGCAGTTTCCGTTCCTACGAGCAGTACTTC.

This clonotype was picked up many times. This chain connects TRBV7-2 to TRBJ2-5; D is possibly TRBD1 (6 bases). V lost 5 bases, J lost 2 bases, and 15 bases lay in between. Looked up from germline, CDR1 is SGHTA and CDR2 is FQGNSA. The CDR3 length is 15 residues. CDR3 residues: CASSQGRRGQETQYF. The CDR3 DNA reads as TGTGCCAGCAGCCAGGGGCGACGGGGTCAAGAGACCCAGTACTTC.

The rearrangement uses TRBV12-3 or TRBV12-4 and TRBJ2-2; D is perhaps TRBD1 (6 bases). Trimming pared 7 bases from V and 1 base from J, leaving 13 bases between. The CDR3 extends over 15 amino acids. The CDR3 loop reads CASKTDRRNTGELFF. The CDR3 DNA reads TGTGCCAGCAAAACAGACAGGAGGAACACCGGGGAGCTGTTTTTT.

This clonotype was recorded a few times. The chain is built from TRBV12-3 or TRBV12-4 and TRBJ1-1, with 11 bases lining up with TRBD1. CDR3 length equals 15 residues. V gave up 1 base and J gave up 11 bases; unmatched junction bases: 9. CDR3 bases: TGTGCCAGCAGTTTAGTCGGGACAGGGGGTAGGGGGGCTTTCTTT. The encoded protein is CASSLVGTGGRGAFF.

There are a few counts of this clonotype. The chain combines TRBV12-3 or TRBV12-4 with TRBJ1-4, with D hard to call. V was trimmed by 4 bases and J by 4 bases, leaving 13 bases between them. The CDR3 totals 15 residues. The CDR3 DNA is TGTGCCAGCAGTTCGCAAGCAGGAGTTAATGAAAAACTGTTTTTT. It yields the protein CASSSQAGVNEKLFF.

This clonotype turned up a few times. The rearrangement joins TRBV20-1 to TRBJ1-2, with 11 bases that match TRBD1. Germline CDR1 and CDR2: DFQATT and SNEGSKA (reference sequence). The CDR3 is 15 amino acids. Trimming at V came to 4 bases and at J to 7 bases, leaving 11 bases not matched to a gene. The CDR3 is CSANTGQGAVSGYTF. DNA of the CDR3: TGCAGTGCTAACACCGGACAGGGGGCCGTGAGTGGCTACACCTTC.

This clonotype has a handful of counts. The chain recombines TRBV12-3 or TRBV12-4 with TRBJ2-7, with 7 bases matching TRBD1. V lost 5 bases to trimming and J lost 0 bases; unmatched junction nucleotides: 10. The CDR3 consists of 16 residues. CDR3 nucleotides: TGTGCCAGCAGTCTCAGACAGGGCGCCGGCTCCTACGAGCAGTACTTC. Amino acid sequence: CASSLRQGAGSYEQYF.

This clonotype was observed a few times. V and J are TRBV4-3 and TRBJ2-1; TRBD1 agrees at 8 bases. CDR3 size: 15 residues. CDR1 is LGHNA, CDR2 YSLEER, per germline. V dropped 1 base and J dropped 7; count of bases not matched to a gene: 6. The CDR3 DNA is TGCGCCAGCAGCCAAGCCAGGGGGCTGGGGAATGAGCAGTTCTTC. This codes for CASSQARGLGNEQFF.